This T cell receptor beta chain was sequenced for a study of blood T cell repertoires in COVID-19. Study information: COVID-19 samples, acute and convalescent, were from the United States, Italy and Spain.

The CDR3 has 16 residues. Germline CDR1 reads SGHRS; CDR2 reads YFSETQ. V was cut by 0 bases and J by 0 bases, with 12 bases left in between. Libraries were prepared by immunoSEQ multiplex PCR; TCRdb keeps only in-frame clonotypes and omits some of them. The sample records about 250,000 clones, 65% to 90% being singletons. This TCR derives from a young man who had recovered from COVID-19. V gene TRBV5-1 combines with J gene TRBJ1-1; D is uncertain. The material sequenced was PBMCs or T cells enriched from blood (not recorded which). CDR3 in DNA: TGCGCCAGCAGCTTGGGTTTCGGCAGGATGAACACTGAAGCTTTCTTT. It specifies CASSLGFGRMNTEAFF.